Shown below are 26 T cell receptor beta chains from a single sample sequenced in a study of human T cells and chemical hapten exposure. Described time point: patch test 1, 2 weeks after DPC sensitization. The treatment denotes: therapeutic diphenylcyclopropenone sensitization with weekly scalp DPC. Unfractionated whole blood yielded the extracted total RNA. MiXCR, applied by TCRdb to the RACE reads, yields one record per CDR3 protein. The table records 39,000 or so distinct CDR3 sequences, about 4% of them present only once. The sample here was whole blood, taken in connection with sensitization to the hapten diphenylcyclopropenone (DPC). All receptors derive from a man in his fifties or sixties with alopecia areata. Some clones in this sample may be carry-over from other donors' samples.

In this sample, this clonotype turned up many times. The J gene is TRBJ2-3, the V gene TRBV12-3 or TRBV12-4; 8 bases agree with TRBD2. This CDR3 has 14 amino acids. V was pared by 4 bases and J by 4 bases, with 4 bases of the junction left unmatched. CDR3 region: CASSSGGRADTQYF. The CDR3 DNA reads TGTGCCAGCAGTTCGGGAGGGCGGGCAGATACGCAGTATTTT.

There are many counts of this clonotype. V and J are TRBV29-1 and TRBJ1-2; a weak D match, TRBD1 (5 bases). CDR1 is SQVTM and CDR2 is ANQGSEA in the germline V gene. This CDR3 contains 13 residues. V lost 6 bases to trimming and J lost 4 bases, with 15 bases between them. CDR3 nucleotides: TGCAGCGTGAGACAGTTGGCGAGCTATGGCTACACCTTC. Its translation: CSVRQLASYGYTF.

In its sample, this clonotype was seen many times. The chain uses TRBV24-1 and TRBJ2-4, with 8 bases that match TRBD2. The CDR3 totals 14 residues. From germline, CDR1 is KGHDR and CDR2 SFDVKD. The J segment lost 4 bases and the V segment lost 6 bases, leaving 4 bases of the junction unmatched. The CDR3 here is CATSPGGLKNIQYF. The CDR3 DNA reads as TGTGCCACCAGTCCGGGAGGGCTAAAAAACATTCAGTACTTC.

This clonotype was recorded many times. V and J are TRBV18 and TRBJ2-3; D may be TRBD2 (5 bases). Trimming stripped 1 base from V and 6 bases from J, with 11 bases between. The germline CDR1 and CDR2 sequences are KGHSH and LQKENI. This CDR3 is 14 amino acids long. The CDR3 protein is CASSPQQREDTQYF. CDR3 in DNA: TGTGCCAGCTCACCACAACAGAGGGAGGATACGCAGTATTTT.

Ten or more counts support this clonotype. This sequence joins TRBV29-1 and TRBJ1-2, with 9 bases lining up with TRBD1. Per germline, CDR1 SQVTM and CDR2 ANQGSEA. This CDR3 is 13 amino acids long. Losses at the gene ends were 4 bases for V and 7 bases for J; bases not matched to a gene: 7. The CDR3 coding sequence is TGCAGCGTTGGGGACAGGGAAGGAGGTGGCTACACCTTC. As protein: CSVGDREGGGYTF.

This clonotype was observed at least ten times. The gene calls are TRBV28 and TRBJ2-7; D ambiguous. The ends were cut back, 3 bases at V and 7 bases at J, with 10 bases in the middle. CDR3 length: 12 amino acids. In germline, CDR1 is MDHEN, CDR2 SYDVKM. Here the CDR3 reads CASSFVSLEQYF. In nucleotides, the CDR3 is TGTGCCAGCAGTTTTGTTAGTCTGGAGCAGTACTTC.

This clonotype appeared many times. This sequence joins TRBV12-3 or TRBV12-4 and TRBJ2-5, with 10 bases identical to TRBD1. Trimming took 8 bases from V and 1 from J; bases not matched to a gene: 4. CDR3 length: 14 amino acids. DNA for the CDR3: TGTGCCAGCTCCCGGGACAGGGGCCAAGAGACCCAGTACTTC. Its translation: CASSRDRGQETQYF.

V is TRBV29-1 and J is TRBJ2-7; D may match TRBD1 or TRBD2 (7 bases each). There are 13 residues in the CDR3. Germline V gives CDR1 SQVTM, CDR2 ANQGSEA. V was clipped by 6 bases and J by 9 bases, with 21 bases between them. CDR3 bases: TGCAGCGTGGGGACAGCGGGGTACCTTGGGCAGTACTTC. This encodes CSVGTAGYLGQYF.

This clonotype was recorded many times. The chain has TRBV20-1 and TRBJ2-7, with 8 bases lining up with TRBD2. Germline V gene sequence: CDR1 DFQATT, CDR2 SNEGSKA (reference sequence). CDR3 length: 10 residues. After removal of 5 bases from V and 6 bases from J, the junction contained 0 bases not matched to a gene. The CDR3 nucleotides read TGCAGTGCTGGACTAGCCGAGCAGTACTTC. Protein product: CSAGLAEQYF.

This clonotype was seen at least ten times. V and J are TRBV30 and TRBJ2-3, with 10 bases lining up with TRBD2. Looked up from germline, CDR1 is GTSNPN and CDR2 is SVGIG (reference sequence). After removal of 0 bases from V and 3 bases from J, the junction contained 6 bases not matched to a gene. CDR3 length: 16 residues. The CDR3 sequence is CAWSVGAGGPTDTQYF. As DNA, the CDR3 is TGTGCCTGGAGTGTTGGAGCGGGAGGGCCGACAGATACGCAGTATTTT.

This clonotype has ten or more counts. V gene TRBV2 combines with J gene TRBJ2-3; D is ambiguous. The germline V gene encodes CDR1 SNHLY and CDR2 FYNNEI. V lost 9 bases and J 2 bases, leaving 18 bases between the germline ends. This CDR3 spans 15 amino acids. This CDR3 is CASRSDGSYTDTQYF. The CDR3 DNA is TGTGCCAGTAGGTCGGACGGCTCGTACACAGATACGCAGTATTTT.

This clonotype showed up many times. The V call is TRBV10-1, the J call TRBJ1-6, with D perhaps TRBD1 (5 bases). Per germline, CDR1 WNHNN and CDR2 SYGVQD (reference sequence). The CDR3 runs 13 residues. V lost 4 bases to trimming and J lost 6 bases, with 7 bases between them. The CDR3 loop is CASSAGINSPLHF. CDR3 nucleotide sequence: TGCGCCAGCAGTGCAGGGATTAATTCACCCCTCCACTTT.

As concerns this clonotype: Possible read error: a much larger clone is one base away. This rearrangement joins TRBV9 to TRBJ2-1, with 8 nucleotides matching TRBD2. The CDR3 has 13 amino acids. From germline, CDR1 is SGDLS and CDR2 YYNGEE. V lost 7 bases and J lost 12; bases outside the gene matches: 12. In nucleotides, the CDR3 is TGTGCCAGCGGCTCAGGACTAGCTGGGGGGCAGTTCTTC. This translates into CASGSGLAGGQFF.

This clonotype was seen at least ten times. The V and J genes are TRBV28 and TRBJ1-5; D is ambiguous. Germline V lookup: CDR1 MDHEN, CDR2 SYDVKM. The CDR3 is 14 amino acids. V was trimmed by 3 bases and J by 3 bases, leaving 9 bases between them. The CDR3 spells CASSFTANNQPQHF. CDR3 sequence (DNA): TGTGCCAGCAGTTTTACGGCTAACAATCAGCCCCAGCATTTT.

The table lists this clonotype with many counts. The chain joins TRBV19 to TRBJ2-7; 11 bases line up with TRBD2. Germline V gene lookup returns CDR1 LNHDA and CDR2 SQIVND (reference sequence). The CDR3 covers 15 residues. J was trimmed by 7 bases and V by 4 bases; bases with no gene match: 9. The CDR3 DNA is TGTGCCAGTAGTACGACTAGCGGGGCTACGGGAGAGCAGTACTTC. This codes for CASSTTSGATGEQYF.

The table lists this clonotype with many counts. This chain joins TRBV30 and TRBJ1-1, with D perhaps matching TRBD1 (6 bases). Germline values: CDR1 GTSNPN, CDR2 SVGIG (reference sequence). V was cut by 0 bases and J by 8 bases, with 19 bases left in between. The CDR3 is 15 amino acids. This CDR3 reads CAWSVHRTATEEAFF. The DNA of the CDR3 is TGTGCCTGGAGTGTACACCGGACAGCAACTGAGGAAGCTTTCTTT.

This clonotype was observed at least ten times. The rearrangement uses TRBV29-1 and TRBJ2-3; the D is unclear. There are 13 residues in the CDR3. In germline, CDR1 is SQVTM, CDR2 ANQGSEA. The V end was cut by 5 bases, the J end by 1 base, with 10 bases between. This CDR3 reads CSVQGSGTDTQYF. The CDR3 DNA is TGCAGCGTTCAAGGTTCCGGCACAGATACGCAGTATTTT.

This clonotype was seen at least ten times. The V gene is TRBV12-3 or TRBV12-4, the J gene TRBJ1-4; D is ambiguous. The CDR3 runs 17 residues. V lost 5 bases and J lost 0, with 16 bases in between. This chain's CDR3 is CASSPDTSDSTNEKLFF. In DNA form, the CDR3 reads TGTGCCAGCAGTCCCGACACTTCCGACTCAACTAATGAAAAACTGTTTTTT.

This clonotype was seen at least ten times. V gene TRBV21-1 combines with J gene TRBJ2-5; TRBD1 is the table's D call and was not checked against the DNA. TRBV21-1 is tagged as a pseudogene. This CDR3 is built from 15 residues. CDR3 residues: CASSKKGDRDGTQYF. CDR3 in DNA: TGTGCCAGCAGCAAAAAAGGGGACAGAGACGGGACCCAGTACTTC.

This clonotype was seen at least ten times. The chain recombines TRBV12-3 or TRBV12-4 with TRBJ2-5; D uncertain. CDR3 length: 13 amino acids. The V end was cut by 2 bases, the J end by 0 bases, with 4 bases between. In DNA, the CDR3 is TGTGCCAGCAGTTTACACCACCAAGAGACCCAGTACTTC. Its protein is CASSLHHQETQYF.

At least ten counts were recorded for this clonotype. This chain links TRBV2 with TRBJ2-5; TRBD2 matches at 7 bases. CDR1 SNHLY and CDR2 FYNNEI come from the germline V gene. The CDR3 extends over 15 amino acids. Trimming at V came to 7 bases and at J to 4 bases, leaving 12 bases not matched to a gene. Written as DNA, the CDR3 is TGTGCCAGCACCGGTCTAGCGGCCGGAGGAGAGACCCAGTACTTC. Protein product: CASTGLAAGGETQYF.

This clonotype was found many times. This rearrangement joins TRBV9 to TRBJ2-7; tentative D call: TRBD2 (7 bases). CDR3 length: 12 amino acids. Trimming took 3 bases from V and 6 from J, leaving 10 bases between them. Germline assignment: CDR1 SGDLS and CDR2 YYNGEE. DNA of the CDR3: TGTGCCAGCAGCGGGGGGGGGCGCGAGCAGTACTTC. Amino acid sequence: CASSGGGREQYF.

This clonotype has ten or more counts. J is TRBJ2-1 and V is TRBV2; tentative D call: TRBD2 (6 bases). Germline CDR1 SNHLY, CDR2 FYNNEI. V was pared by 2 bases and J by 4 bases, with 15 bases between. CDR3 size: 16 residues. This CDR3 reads CASSELRLEGYNEQFF. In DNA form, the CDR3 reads TGTGCCAGCAGTGAACTGAGACTAGAGGGATACAATGAGCAGTTCTTC.

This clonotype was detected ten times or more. DNA of the CDR3: TGTGCCAGCAGCTCCTTTTATGGCTACACCTTC. Translation: CASSSFYGYTF. This sequence joins TRBV7-2 and TRBJ1-2; D uncertain. The germline V and J ends were trimmed by 4 bases and 5 bases, with 5 bases remaining between them. Germline V gene data show CDR1 as SGHTA and CDR2 as FQGNSA. This CDR3 is built from 11 residues.

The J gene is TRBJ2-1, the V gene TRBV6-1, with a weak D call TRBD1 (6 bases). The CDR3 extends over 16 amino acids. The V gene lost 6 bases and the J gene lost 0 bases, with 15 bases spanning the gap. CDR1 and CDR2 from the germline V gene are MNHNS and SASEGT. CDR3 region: CASSLGTKSSYNEQFF. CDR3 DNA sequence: TGTGCCAGCAGCCTAGGGACAAAGAGCTCCTACAATGAGCAGTTCTTC.

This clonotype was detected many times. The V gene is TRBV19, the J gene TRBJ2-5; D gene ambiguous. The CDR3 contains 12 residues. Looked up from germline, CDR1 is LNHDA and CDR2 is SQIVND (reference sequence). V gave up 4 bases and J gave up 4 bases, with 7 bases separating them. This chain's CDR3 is CASSNSPETQYF. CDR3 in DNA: TGTGCCAGTAGTAACAGCCCAGAGACCCAGTACTTC.